The rows below give T cell receptor beta chains drawn from one sample of a study of shared clonotypes between healthy human individuals. Here immunoSEQ multiplex PCR was the method, and the copy in TCRdb shows in-frame clones only, minus some. The sample consists of around 1.9 million clones, 90% to 95% of them appearing once. The sequencing input was naive CD8+ T cells from PBMCs. All receptors derive from a man between 18 and 29 years old in good health. Some clones in this sample may be carry-over from other donors' samples. Both conserved end residues are part of each CDR3. A D gene is named only where the DNA matches it firmly. Some rows mark clone size as missing; the rest say once, few, many or name a class of expanded clone.

>NA|TRBV27|NA|15|TRBJ1-1
CASSLSRGVTTEAFF
TGTGCCAGCAGTTTATCGCGGGGCGTGACCACTGAAGCTTTCTTT
>NA|TRBV6-1|NA|14|TRBJ2-7
CASSEPAFPYEQYF
TGTGCCAGCAGTGAACCTGCTTTTCCCTACGAGCAGTACTTC
>NA|TRBV9|NA|15|TRBJ1-3
CASSVNSVSGNTIYF
TGTGCCAGCAGCGTAAACTCGGTCTCTGGAAACACCATATATTTT
>NA|TRBV9|NA|13|TRBJ2-7
CASSVGEDYEQYF
TGTGCCAGCAGCGTCGGGGAGGATTACGAGCAGTACTTC
>NA|TRBV27|NA|16|TRBJ2-7
CASSLSSGIVSYEQYF
TGTGCCAGCAGTTTATCGAGTGGGATCGTATCCTACGAGCAGTACTTC
>NA|TRBV6-5|NA|14|TRBJ1-6
CASSFDGYNSPLHF
TGTGCCAGCAGCTTTGACGGCTATAATTCACCCCTCCACTTT
>NA|TRBV28|NA|13|TRBJ2-7
CASSLERLYEQYF
TGTGCCAGCAGTCTCGAGAGGCTCTACGAGCAGTACTTC
>NA|TRBV6-1|NA|16|TRBJ2-3
CASSGGLLALTDTQYF
TGTGCCAGCAGTGGGGGTCTTCTAGCGCTCACAGATACGCAGTATTTT
>NA|TRBV7-6|NA|12|TRBJ2-3
CASSRGVDTQYF
TGTGCCAGCAGCCGAGGGGTTGATACGCAGTATTTT
>NA|TRBV28|NA|14|TRBJ1-5
CASSLDRTNQPQHF
TGTGCCAGCAGTTTAGACAGGACAAATCAGCCCCAGCATTTT
>NA|TRBV7-8|NA|14|TRBJ1-1
CASSPEPGNTEAFF
TGTGCCAGCAGCCCAGAGCCGGGTAACACTGAAGCTTTCTTT
>NA|TRBV28|NA|14|TRBJ2-2
CAITDTLNTGELFF
TGTGCCATCACGGACACACTGAACACCGGGGAGCTGTTTTTT
>TRBD2|TRBV7-9|NA|15|TRBJ2-1
CASSLSGTSVPEQFF
TGTGCCAGCAGCCTTAGCGGGACTAGCGTCCCTGAGCAGTTCTTC
>TRBD2|TRBV11-2|NA|18|TRBJ2-2
CATSHGGLATSYTGELFF
TGTGCCACCTCACATGGAGGACTAGCGACCTCATACACCGGGGAGCTGTTTTTT
>NA|TRBV29-1|NA|15|TRBJ2-1
CSVEDHGGVDNEQFF
TGCAGCGTTGAAGATCATGGAGGTGTGGACAATGAGCAGTTCTTC
>NA|TRBV7-8|NA|16|TRBJ2-7
CASSSRTHPPSYEQYF
TGTGCCAGCAGCTCCCGGACCCATCCCCCCTCCTACGAGCAGTACTTC
>NA|TRBV5-1|NA|17|TRBJ2-4
CASSLWGDSLAKNIQYF
TGCGCCAGCAGCTTGTGGGGGGATTCCTTAGCCAAAAACATTCAGTACTTC
>TRBD2|TRBV15|NA|13|TRBJ2-7
CATAILATGEQYF
TGTGCCACCGCAATACTAGCGACTGGGGAGCAGTACTTC
>TRBD2|TRBV28|NA|17|TRBJ2-5
CASSPSRTSGRGETQYF
TGTGCCAGCAGTCCCAGTCGGACTAGCGGGAGGGGAGAGACCCAGTACTTC
>TRBD1|TRBV6-6|NA|15|TRBJ2-1
CASSSAGGGYNEQFF
TGTGCCAGCAGTTCTGCAGGGGGCGGTTACAATGAGCAGTTCTTC
>NA|TRBV6-5|NA|13|TRBJ2-7
CASKRAYSYEQYF
TGTGCCAGCAAACGGGCCTACTCCTACGAGCAGTACTTC
>TRBD1|TRBV27|NA|14|TRBJ2-7
CASSWGQGLYEQYF
TGTGCCAGCAGCTGGGGACAGGGCCTCTACGAGCAGTACTTC
>TRBD1|TRBV6-1|NA|14|TRBJ2-7
CASSEGTGWDEQYF
TGTGCCAGCAGTGAAGGGACAGGGTGGGACGAGCAGTACTTC
>NA|TRBV28|NA|15|TRBJ1-5
CASRPSVGGYQPQHF
TGTGCCAGCAGACCCAGCGTCGGGGGTTATCAGCCCCAGCATTTT
>NA|TRBV29-1|NA|12|TRBJ2-2
CSVGGDTGELFF
TGCAGCGTAGGGGGAGACACCGGGGAGTTGTTTTTT
>NA|TRBV28|NA|14|TRBJ1-5
CASSHRQSNQPQHF
TGTGCCAGCAGCCACCGACAGAGCAATCAGCCCCAGCATTTT
>NA|TRBV5-1|NA|16|TRBJ1-1
CASSLAKGSLNTEAFF
TGCGCCAGCAGCTTGGCCAAAGGCAGCCTGAACACTGAAGCTTTCTTT
>NA|TRBV7-9|NA|12|TRBJ1-2
CASSLSASGYTF
TGTGCCAGCAGCTTAAGTGCAAGTGGCTACACCTTC
>TRBD2|TRBV9|NA|16|TRBJ2-1
CASSVVGGARNNEQFF
TGTGCCAGCAGCGTAGTGGGAGGGGCGAGGAACAATGAGCAGTTCTTC
>TRBD1|TRBV27|NA|15|TRBJ2-7
CASSSRDRAHSEQYF
TGTGCCAGCAGTTCCCGGGACAGGGCCCATTCCGAGCAGTACTTC
>NA|TRBV6-1|few|13|TRBJ1-2
CASSTPGRYGYTF
TGTGCCAGCAGCACTCCAGGGAGGTATGGCTACACCTTC
>NA|TRBV10-3|NA|17|TRBJ2-7
CAISETGVHVSSYEQYF
TGTGCCATCAGTGAGACAGGCGTACACGTTAGCTCCTACGAGCAGTACTTC
>TRBD1|TRBV27|NA|16|TRBJ2-7
CASSLLSVGQGSEQYF
TGTGCCAGCAGTTTACTCAGTGTTGGACAGGGATCCGAGCAGTACTTC